The 4 T cell receptor beta chains below all came from one sample that was sequenced in a study of cytomegalovirus exposure and HLA in healthy donors. In the PCR, 60 Vbeta and 13 Jbeta primers were used. The method was immunoSEQ multiplex PCR; TCRdb's version includes in-frame clones alone and lacks a portion of them. The table lists fewer than 80,000 clones, over 60% of them singletons. Sequenced: PBMCs. These receptors were collected from a woman in her 30s in good health and CMV-seronegative.

In its sample, this clone was seen once. This chain uses TRBV19 with TRBJ1-1, with 8 nucleotides matching TRBD1. CDR3 length: 16 amino acids. V lost 6 bases, J lost 2 bases, and 11 bases stayed unmatched. CDR1 LNHDA and CDR2 SQIVND come from the germline V gene (reference sequence). In nucleotides, the CDR3 is TGTGCCAGTAGCCTCTTAGCGGCAGGGGGCAACACTGAAGCTTTCTTT. This encodes CASSLLAAGGNTEAFF.

The chain joins TRBV2 to TRBJ1-5; 10 bases agree with TRBD1. The CDR3 sequence is 13 residues long. Germline CDR1 and CDR2: SNHLY and FYNNEI. J gave up 9 bases and V 4 bases, and 3 bases lay outside the gene matches. The CDR3: CASSGRDRGPQHF. CDR3 coding DNA: TGTGCCAGCAGTGGCCGGGACAGGGGGCCCCAGCATTTT.

This clone occurred a few times. The rearrangement uses TRBV29-1 and TRBJ2-1; D perhaps matches TRBD2 (5 bases). Looked up from germline, CDR1 is SQVTM and CDR2 is ANQGSEA. The V and J ends lost 4 bases and 8 bases respectively, with 18 bases between them. The CDR3 is made up of 14 amino acids. CDR3 residues: CSVGGGWGKDEQFF. CDR3 DNA: TGCAGCGTTGGAGGCGGGTGGGGTAAGGATGAGCAGTTCTTC.

The rearrangement joins TRBV10-3 to TRBJ2-3; 8 bases are a match to TRBD1. This CDR3 is 14 amino acids long. The germline CDR1 and CDR2 sequences are ENHRY and SYGVKD. Trimming took 6 bases from V and 2 from J; bases not matched to a gene: 4. The CDR3 sequence: CAISRDRFTDTQYF. The CDR3 coding sequence is TGTGCCATCAGCCGGGACAGGTTCACAGATACGCAGTATTTT.